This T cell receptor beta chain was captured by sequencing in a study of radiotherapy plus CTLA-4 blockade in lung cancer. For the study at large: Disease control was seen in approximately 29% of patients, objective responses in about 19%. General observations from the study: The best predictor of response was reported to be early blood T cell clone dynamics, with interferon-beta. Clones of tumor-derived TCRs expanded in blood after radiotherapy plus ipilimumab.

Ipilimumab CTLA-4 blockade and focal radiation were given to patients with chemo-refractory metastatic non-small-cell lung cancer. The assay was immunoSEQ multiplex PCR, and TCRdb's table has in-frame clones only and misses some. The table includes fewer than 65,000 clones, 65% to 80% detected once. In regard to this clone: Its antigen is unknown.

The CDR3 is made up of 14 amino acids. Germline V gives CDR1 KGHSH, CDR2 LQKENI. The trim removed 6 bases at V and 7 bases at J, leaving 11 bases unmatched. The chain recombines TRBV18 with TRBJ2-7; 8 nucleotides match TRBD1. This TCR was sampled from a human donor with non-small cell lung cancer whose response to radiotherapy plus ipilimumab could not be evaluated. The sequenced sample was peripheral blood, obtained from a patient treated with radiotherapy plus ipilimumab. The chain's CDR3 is CASSLMDRVEEQYF. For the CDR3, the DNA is TGTGCCAGCTCTCTAATGGACAGGGTGGAGGAGCAGTACTTC.